This T cell receptor (beta chain) was recovered during a study of blood T cell repertoires in COVID-19. The overall study: Whether acute or convalescent, the COVID-19 samples came from the United States, Italy and Spain.

The repertoire was sequenced with immunoSEQ multiplex PCR; TCRdb's copy has only in-frame clones and lacks some. The data show 300,000 to 400,000 clones, roughly 90% seen once. A Seattle source enrolled patients during active infection and followed them longitudinally. V was clipped by 2 bases and J by 9 bases; unmatched bases: 8. This CDR3 has 15 residues. CDR1 and CDR2 from the germline V gene are MNHNS and SASEGT. The sample was peripheral blood. This receptor was identified in a woman aged 30 to 39 with COVID-19, enrolled during active disease. The chain links TRBV6-1 to TRBJ2-1; TRBD1 matches 9 bases. DNA for the CDR3: TGTGCCAGCAGTGAAACGGGACAGGGATGGAGTGAGCAGTTCTTC. Its translation is CASSETGQGWSEQFF.